The 17 T cell receptor beta chains below all came from one sample that was sequenced in a study of CD4 T cells in relation to SARS-CoV-2 and coronaviruses. TCRdb keeps only in-frame clones here, not all; method: immunoSEQ multiplex PCR. The table includes roughly 60,000 clones, about 94% detected once. CD4+ T cells from unexposed donors were obtained before the COVID-19 pandemic (2011-2018). The specimen sequenced was naive CD4+ T cells from PBMCs. Subset of the sample: naive CD4+ T cells isolated by negative enrichment. The receptors originated from a human donor in good health.

The CDR3 here is CASRAGIRRSFSTQYF. The DNA for the CDR3 is TGTGCCAGCAGGGCGGGTATTCGCAGGTCGTTTAGTACCCAGTACTTC. The V and J genes are TRBV5-6 and TRBJ2-5, with a tentative D call TRBD2 (5 bases). V was clipped by 5 bases and J by 8 bases, with 25 bases between them. The CDR3 has 16 amino acids. Germline V CDR1 and CDR2: SGHDT, YYEEEE.

The genes are TRBV6-1 and TRBJ1-2; 9 nucleotides match TRBD1. The CDR3 sequence is 14 residues long. The V gene's germline CDR1 is MNHNS and CDR2 SASEGT. V shed 1 base, J shed 7 bases, and the junction held 4 bases outside the gene matches. The CDR3 sequence is CASSEGIQGAGYTF. The CDR3 DNA follows: TGTGCCAGCAGTGAAGGGATACAGGGGGCTGGCTACACCTTC.

The chain combines TRBV5-1 with TRBJ2-1; D is possibly TRBD1 (6 bases). Germline values: CDR1 SGHRS, CDR2 YFSETQ. Trimming took off 4 bases at V and 4 bases at J, with 18 bases between the two ends. This CDR3 contains 16 residues. CDR3 sequence reads: CASSKPTGFGYNEQFF. The CDR3 coding sequence is TGCGCCAGCAGCAAGCCCACAGGGTTTGGATACAATGAGCAGTTCTTC. The whole variable domain, remainder taken from reference TRBV5-1 and TRBJ2-1, is KAGVTQTPRYLIKTRGQQVTLSCSPISGHRSVSWYQQTPGQGLQFLFEYFSETQRNKGNFPGRFSGRQFSNSRSEMNVSTLELGDSALYLCASSKPTGFGYNEQFFGPGTRLTVL.

The rearrangement links TRBV6-5 to TRBJ1-2; the D gene is possibly TRBD1 (6 bases). The CDR3 has 15 amino acids. V gave up 5 bases and J gave up 0 bases, with 13 bases separating them. Germline lookup yields CDR1 MNHEY and CDR2 SVGAGI. This CDR3 is CASSPPGAANYGYTF. CDR3 nucleotide sequence: TGTGCCAGCAGTCCGCCAGGGGCCGCTAACTATGGCTACACCTTC.

CDR3 in amino acids: CASSSRLAGGGEQYF. In nucleotides, the CDR3 is TGTGCCAGCAGCTCCCGGCTAGCGGGAGGAGGCGAGCAGTACTTC. V and J are TRBV28 and TRBJ2-7; 11 bases match TRBD2. Trimming took 6 bases from V and 6 from J; bases not matched to a gene: 10. CDR3 length: 15 amino acids. From germline, CDR1 is MDHEN and CDR2 SYDVKM.

The chain recombines TRBV24-1 with TRBJ2-3, with D unresolved. The CDR3 length is 14 residues. The germline V gene has CDR1 KGHDR and CDR2 SFDVKD. V dropped 2 bases and J dropped 1 base, with 6 bases sitting between them. The CDR3 region has the DNA TGTGCCACCAGTGATTCCGCCCGCACAGATACGCAGTATTTT. Its translation: CATSDSARTDTQYF.

The rearrangement joins TRBV2 to TRBJ2-2, with unresolved D. This CDR3 has 15 amino acids. Germline CDR1 is SNHLY and CDR2 is FYNNEI. V was trimmed by 3 bases and J by 3 bases, leaving 11 bases between them. The DNA of the CDR3 is TGTGCCAGCAGTGAGGCGGCAGTCCACACCGGGGAGCTGTTTTTT. Translated: CASSEAAVHTGELFF.

The chain joins TRBV12-5 to TRBJ2-3; the match to TRBD2 covers 15 bases. CDR3 length: 17 residues. Per the germline V gene, CDR1 is LGHNT and CDR2 is FRNRAP. Trimming cost V 4 bases and J 3 bases; bases outside gene matches: 5. CDR3 sequence: CASGYTGLAGGTDTQYF. CDR3 bases: TGTGCTAGTGGTTACACAGGACTAGCGGGAGGGACAGATACGCAGTATTTT. The complete variable domain, with remaining parts taken from reference TRBV12-5 and TRBJ2-3, reads DARVTQTPRHKVTEMGQEVTMRCQPILGHNTVFWYRQTMMQGLELLAYFRNRAPLDDSGMPKDRFSAEMPDATLATLKIQPSEPRDSAVYFCASGYTGLAGGTDTQYFGPGTRLTVL.

This sequence joins TRBV7-9 and TRBJ1-6; no clear D gene. Germline V lookup: CDR1 SEHNR, CDR2 FQNEAQ (reference sequence). Trimming took 5 bases from V and 5 from J, leaving 13 bases between them. The CDR3 runs 15 residues. CDR3 sequence: CASSPWESDNSPLHF. For the CDR3, the DNA is TGTGCCAGCAGCCCATGGGAATCAGATAATTCACCCCTCCACTTT.

The chain joins TRBV3-1 (or the pseudogene TRBV3-2) to TRBJ2-1; TRBD2 matches 7 bases. Germline CDR1 and CDR2: LGHDT and YNNKEL (reference sequence). The trim removed 4 bases at V and 8 bases at J, leaving 11 bases unmatched. The CDR3 loop spans 15 amino acids. Written as DNA, the CDR3 is TGTGCCAGCAGCCCCCAAGGGGAGGGCCCCGATGAGCAGTTCTTC. Its translation is CASSPQGEGPDEQFF.

The V gene is TRBV7-2, the J gene TRBJ2-7; D is perhaps TRBD1 or TRBD2 (5 bases each). The germline CDR1 and CDR2 sequences are SGHTA and FQGNSA. The CDR3 is made up of 16 amino acids. V lost 2 bases and J lost 1, with 15 bases in between. DNA of the CDR3: TGTGCCAGCAGCTTATCGGGGACGGTCATGTCCTACGAGCAGTACTTC. Amino acid sequence: CASSLSGTVMSYEQYF.

The chain combines TRBV2 with TRBJ2-1; perhaps TRBD2 as D (7 bases). The CDR3 spans 15 residues. The germline V gene encodes CDR1 SNHLY and CDR2 FYNNEI. V dropped 6 bases and J dropped 1 base, with 13 bases sitting between them. CDR3 DNA sequence: TGTGCCAGCAGCCCAAGCGGGACATCCTACAATGAGCAGTTCTTC. This codes for CASSPSGTSYNEQFF.

This chain connects TRBV6-1 to TRBJ2-5; unclear D gene. The CDR3 has 13 amino acids. The V end lost 2 bases, the J end lost 6 bases, and 10 bases lay between the germline ends. Germline lookup yields CDR1 MNHNS and CDR2 SASEGT. The CDR3 coding sequence is TGTGCCAGCAGTGAACTATCCCCGAAGACCCAGTACTTC. It codes for CASSELSPKTQYF.

The chain combines TRBV19 with TRBJ1-2, with TRBD1 identical over 9 bases. The CDR3 loop spans 17 amino acids. Germline lookup yields CDR1 LNHDA and CDR2 SQIVND (reference sequence). Unmatched junction bases numbered 15, after V lost 3 bases and J lost 7 bases. CDR3 residues: CASSMFGTGRNARGYTF. The CDR3 DNA follows: TGTGCCAGTAGTATGTTTGGGACAGGGAGGAATGCTCGTGGCTACACCTTC. The whole variable domain, filled in from reference TRBV19 and TRBJ1-2, reads DGGITQSPKYLFRKEGQNVTLSCEQNLNHDAMYWYRQDPGQGLRLIYYSQIVNDFQKGDIAEGYSVSREKKESFPLTVTSAQKNPTAFYLCASSMFGTGRNARGYTFGSGTRLTVV.

The rearrangement uses TRBV5-1 and TRBJ2-2; TRBD1 might be the D (6 bases). Between the trimmed V and J ends, which lost 1 base and 0 bases, there was a span of 19 bases. CDR3 length: 19 residues. Germline lookup yields CDR1 SGHRS and CDR2 YFSETQ. Here the CDR3 DNA reads TGCGCCAGCAGCTTGCCGCAGGGGATTTATTCTACGAACACCGGGGAGCTGTTTTTT. This sequence encodes CASSLPQGIYSTNTGELFF.

The V gene is TRBV9, the J gene TRBJ1-2; weak D call: TRBD1 (6 bases). Germline values: CDR1 SGDLS, CDR2 YYNGEE. This CDR3 has 15 amino acids. The V end was cut by 2 bases, the J end by 7 bases, with 18 bases between. CDR3 DNA: TGTGCCAGCAGCGTTTCGCCTACAGGGAGGTCTGGCTACACCTTC. Translation: CASSVSPTGRSGYTF.

The chain recombines TRBV6-5 with TRBJ2-1; D might be TRBD2 (6 bases). Per the germline V gene, CDR1 is MNHEY and CDR2 is SVGAGI. Deletions cut 6 bases from V and 0 bases from J, with 12 bases between. The CDR3 is 15 amino acids. CDR3 bases: TGTGCCAGCAGATCCTACGGGAGCTCCTACAATGAGCAGTTCTTC. This translates into CASRSYGSSYNEQFF.